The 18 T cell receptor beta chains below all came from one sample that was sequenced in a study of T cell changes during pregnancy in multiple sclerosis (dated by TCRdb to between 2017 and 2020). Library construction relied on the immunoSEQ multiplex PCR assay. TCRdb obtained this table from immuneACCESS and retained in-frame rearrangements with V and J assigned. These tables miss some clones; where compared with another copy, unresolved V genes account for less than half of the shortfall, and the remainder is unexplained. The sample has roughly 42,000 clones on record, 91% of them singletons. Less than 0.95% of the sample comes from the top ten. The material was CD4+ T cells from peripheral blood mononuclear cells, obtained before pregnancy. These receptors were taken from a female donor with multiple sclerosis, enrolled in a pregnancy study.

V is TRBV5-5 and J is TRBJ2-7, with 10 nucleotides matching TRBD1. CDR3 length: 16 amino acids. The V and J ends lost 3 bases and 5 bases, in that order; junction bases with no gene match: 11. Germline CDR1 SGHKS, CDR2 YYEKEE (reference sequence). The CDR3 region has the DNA TGTGCCAGCAGCTCAGTTACCGGGACAGGGGTAAACGAGCAGTACTTC. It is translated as CASSSVTGTGVNEQYF.

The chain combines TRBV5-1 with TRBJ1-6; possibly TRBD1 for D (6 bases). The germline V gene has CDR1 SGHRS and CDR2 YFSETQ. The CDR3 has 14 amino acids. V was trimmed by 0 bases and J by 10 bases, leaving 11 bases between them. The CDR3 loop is CASSLVQGNSPLHF. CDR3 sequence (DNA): TGCGCCAGCAGCTTGGTCCAGGGGAACTCACCCCTCCACTTT.

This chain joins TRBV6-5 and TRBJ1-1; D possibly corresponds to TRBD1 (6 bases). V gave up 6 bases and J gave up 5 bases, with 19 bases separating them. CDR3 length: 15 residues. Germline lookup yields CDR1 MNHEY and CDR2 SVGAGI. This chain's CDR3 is CASRDNRVRLTEAFF. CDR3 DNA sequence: TGTGCCAGCAGAGACAACAGGGTTAGATTGACTGAAGCTTTCTTT.

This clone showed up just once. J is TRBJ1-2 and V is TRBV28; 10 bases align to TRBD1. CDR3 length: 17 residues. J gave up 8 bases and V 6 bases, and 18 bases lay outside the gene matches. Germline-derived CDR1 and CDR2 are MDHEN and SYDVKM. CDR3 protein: CASRGGDGDRGIRGYTF. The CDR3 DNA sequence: TGTGCCAGCAGGGGGGGAGACGGGGACAGGGGTATAAGAGGCTACACCTTC.

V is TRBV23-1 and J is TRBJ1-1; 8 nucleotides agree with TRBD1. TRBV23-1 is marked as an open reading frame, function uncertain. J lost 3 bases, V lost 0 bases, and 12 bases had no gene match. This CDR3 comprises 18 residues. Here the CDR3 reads CASSQSETGESVHTEAFF. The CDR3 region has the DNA TGCGCCAGCAGTCAATCAGAGACAGGGGAATCCGTACACACTGAAGCTTTCTTT.

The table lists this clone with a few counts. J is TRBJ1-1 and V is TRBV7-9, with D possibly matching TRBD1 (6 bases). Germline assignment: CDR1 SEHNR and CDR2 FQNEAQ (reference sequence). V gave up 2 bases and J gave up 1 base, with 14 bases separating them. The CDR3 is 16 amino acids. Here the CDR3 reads CASSLRVGRGNTEAFF. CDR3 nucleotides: TGTGCCAGCAGCTTACGAGTCGGCAGGGGGAACACTGAAGCTTTCTTT.

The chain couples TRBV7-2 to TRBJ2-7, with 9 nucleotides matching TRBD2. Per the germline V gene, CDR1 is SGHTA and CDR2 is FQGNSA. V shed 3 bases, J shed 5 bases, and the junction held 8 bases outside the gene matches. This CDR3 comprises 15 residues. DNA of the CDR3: TGTGCCAGCAGCTTGGAGCGGGGGGCCCACCACGAGCAGTACTTC. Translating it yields CASSLERGAHHEQYF.

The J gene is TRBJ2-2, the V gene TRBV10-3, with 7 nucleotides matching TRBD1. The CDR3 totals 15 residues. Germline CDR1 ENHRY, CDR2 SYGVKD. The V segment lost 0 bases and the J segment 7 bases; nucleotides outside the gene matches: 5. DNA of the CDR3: TGTGCCATCAGTGAGTCGACAGGGTCGCACGGGGAGCTGTTTTTT. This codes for CAISESTGSHGELFF.

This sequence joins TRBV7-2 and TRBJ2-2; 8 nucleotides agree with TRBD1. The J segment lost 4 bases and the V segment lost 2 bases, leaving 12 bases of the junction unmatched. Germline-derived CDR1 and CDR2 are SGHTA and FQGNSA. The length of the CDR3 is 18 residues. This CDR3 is CASSLRAVRGTGTGELFF. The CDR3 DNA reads TGTGCCAGCAGCTTACGTGCAGTAAGGGGGACAGGCACCGGGGAGCTGTTTTTT. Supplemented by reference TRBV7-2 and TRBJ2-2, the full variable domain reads GAGVSQSPSNKVTEKGKDVELRCDPISGHTALYWYRQSLGQGLEFLIYFQGNSAPDKSGLPSDRFSAERTGGSVSTLTIQRTQQEDSAVYLCASSLRAVRGTGTGELFFGEGSRLTVL.

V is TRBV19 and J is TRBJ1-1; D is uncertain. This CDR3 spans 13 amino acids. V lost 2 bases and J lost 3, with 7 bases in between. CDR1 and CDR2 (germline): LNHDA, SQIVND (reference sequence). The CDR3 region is CASSIRTDTEAFF. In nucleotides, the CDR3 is TGTGCCAGTAGTATACGAACAGACACTGAAGCTTTCTTT.

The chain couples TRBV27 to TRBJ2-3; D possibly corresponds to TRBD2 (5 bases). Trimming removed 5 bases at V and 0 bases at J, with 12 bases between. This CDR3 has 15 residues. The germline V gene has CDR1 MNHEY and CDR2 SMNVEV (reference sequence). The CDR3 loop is CASSPRRGSTDTQYF. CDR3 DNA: TGTGCCAGCAGTCCCCGACGGGGAAGCACAGATACGCAGTATTTT.

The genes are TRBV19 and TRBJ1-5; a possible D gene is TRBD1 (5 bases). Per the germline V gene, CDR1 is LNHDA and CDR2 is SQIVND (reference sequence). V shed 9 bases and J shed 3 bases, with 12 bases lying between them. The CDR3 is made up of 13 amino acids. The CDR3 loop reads CASQQGYNQPQHF. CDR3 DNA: TGTGCCAGCCAGCAGGGCTACAATCAGCCCCAGCATTTT.

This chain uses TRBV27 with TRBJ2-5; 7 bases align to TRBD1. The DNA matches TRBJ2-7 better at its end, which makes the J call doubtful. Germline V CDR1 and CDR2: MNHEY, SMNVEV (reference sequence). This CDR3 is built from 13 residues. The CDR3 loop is CASSQRQGYEQYF. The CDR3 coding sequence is TGTGCCAGCAGTCAACGACAGGGCTACGAGCAGTACTTC.

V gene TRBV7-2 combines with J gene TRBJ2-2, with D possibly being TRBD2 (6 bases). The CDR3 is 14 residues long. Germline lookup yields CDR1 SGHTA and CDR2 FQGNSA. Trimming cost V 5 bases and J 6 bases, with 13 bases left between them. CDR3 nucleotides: TGTGCCAGCAGCCCAGGGAGGACGGCCGGGGAGCTGTTTTTT. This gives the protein CASSPGRTAGELFF.

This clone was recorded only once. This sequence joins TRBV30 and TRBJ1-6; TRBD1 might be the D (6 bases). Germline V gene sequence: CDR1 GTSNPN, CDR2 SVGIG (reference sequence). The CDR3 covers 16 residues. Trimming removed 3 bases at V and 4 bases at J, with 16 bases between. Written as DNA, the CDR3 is TGTGCCTGGAGGGCTCGACAGGCCGGTTATAATTCACCCCTCCACTTT. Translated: CAWRARQAGYNSPLHF.

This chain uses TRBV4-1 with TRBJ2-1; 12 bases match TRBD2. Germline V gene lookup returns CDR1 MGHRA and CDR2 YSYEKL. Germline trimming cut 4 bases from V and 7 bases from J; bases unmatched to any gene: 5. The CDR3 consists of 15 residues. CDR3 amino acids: CASSPILAGGNEQFF. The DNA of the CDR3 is TGCGCCAGCAGCCCGATACTAGCGGGGGGTAATGAGCAGTTCTTC.

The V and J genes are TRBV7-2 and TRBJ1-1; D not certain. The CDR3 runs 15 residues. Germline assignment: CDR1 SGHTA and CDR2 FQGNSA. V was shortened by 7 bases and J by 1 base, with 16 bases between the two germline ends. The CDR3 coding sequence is TGTGCCAGCATCTTGAGTTCGCGGTGGAACACTGAAGCTTTCTTT. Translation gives CASILSSRWNTEAFF.

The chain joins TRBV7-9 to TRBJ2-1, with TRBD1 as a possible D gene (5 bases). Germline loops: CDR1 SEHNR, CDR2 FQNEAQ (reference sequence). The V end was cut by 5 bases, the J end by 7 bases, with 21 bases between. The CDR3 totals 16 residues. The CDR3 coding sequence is TGTGCCAGCAGCGGGCGGCCAGGGTATGTGACAAATGAGCAGTTCTTC. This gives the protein CASSGRPGYVTNEQFF.